This T cell receptor beta chain was sequenced during a study of T cell responses to AZD1222 COVID-19 vaccine. On the study more broadly: Combined were second doses at about 4 or about 12 weeks.

Points from the study as a whole: Of the AZD1222 recipients, only 5 to 7 were seropositive at baseline. The study found vaccine-associated CD4 TCRs spanning spike, dominant at 160-218 and 743-854.

For this clone: Its target is not known.

Only in-frame clones appear in the TCRdb table, and some are missing; sequencing was by immunoSEQ multiplex PCR. The sample records 130,000 or so clones, around 90% being singletons. J was trimmed by 5 bases and V by 8 bases; bases with no gene match: 12. This CDR3 is built from 15 residues. Germline-derived CDR1 and CDR2 are LGHDT and YNNKEL (reference sequence). Material: peripheral blood, obtained on day 0 of AZD1222 vaccination. This sequence was found in an adult in good health. The chain employs TRBV3-1 (or the pseudogene TRBV3-2) and TRBJ1-1; 9 positions match TRBD1. This CDR3 is CASGDREGLMTEAFF. In DNA, the CDR3 is TGTGCCAGCGGGGACAGGGAGGGCTTGATGACTGAAGCTTTCTTT.